This passage covers 3 T cell receptor beta chains from one sample sequenced in a study of human T cells and chemical hapten exposure. Time point meaning: healthy volunteer bleed at 6 weeks. Blood, whole and unfractionated, served as the source for total RNA extraction. MiXCR, applied by TCRdb to the RACE reads, yields one record per CDR3 protein. Found here are around 80,000 distinct CDR3 sequences, under 10% of them singletons; the top ten hold 1.5% to 1.7%. The sequencing sample was made of whole blood. The source is a male donor in good health. Some clones in this sample may be carry-over from other donors' samples.

The gene calls are TRBV2 and TRBJ1-2, with D hard to call. V lost 4 bases and J 8 bases, leaving 5 bases between the germline ends. CDR3 length equals 10 residues. CDR1 and CDR2 (germline): SNHLY, FYNNEI. The CDR3 nucleotides read TGTGCCAGCAGTGTCCTGGGCTACACCTTC. This codes for CASSVLGYTF.

The chain couples TRBV20-1 to TRBJ1-1; D gene uncertain. V was pared by 6 bases and J by 1 base, with 12 bases between. This CDR3 contains 13 residues. The germline CDR1 and CDR2 sequences are DFQATT and SNEGSKA (reference sequence). The CDR3 DNA reads TGCAGTGCCCTCTCACACGGGAACACTGAAGCTTTCTTT. It specifies CSALSHGNTEAFF.

This clonotype was seen a handful of times. J is TRBJ2-3 and V is TRBV7-2; D uncertain. The CDR3 has 14 residues. CDR1 is SGHTA, CDR2 FQGNSA, per germline. The V end was cut by 4 bases, the J end by 6 bases, with 14 bases between. CDR3 coding DNA: TGTGCCAGCAGCTCCCGACCCCTGCGGGATACGCAGTATTTT. The encoded protein is CASSSRPLRDTQYF.